Reported below is one T cell receptor beta chain. No antigen is known for it. Assay used: immunoSEQ multiplex PCR; TCRdb lists only in-frame clones, some missing. This table holds 2 million to 2.5 million clones, over 85% found once. This sample is drawn from a study of shared clonotypes between healthy human individuals. Study-wide results and caveats: Naive subsets typically showed greater estimated richness than memory subsets.

This TCR derives from a young man in good health. Some clones in this sample may be carry-over from other donors' samples. The sample was naive CD4+ T cells from PBMCs. The subset denotes: CD45RA+ positively selected.

DNA of the CDR3: TGTGCCAGCAGTTCAGCTACTTCTTCCTACGAGCAGTACTTC. Its protein product is CASSSATSSYEQYF. The gene calls are TRBV28 and TRBJ2-7; D is unresolved. The CDR3 spans 14 residues. V lost 4 bases and J lost 1, with 11 bases in between. Looked up from germline, CDR1 is MDHEN and CDR2 is SYDVKM.